This T cell receptor (beta chain) was identified in a study of early T cells in non-severe SARS-CoV-2 infection. Across the whole study: Unsorted whole blood bulk RNA was sequenced, with unpaired chains.

TCRdb re-called the 5' RACE reads with MiXCR, one entry per CDR3 protein. The table records more than 55,000 distinct CDR3 sequences, about 12% of them present only once. V lost 3 bases and J lost 4, with 12 bases in between. The CDR3 contains 14 residues. This clonotype was sampled from an adult who was a healthcare worker with PCR-confirmed SARS-CoV-2 infection or an uninfected control (not recorded which). J is TRBJ1-2 and V is TRBV12-3 or TRBV12-4, with D possibly TRBD1 on 5 matching bases. This specimen consisted of whole blood, obtained at baseline. CDR3: CASSFGGRVYGYTF. The CDR3 DNA is TGTGCCAGCAGTTTTGGGGGAAGGGTCTATGGCTACACCTTC.